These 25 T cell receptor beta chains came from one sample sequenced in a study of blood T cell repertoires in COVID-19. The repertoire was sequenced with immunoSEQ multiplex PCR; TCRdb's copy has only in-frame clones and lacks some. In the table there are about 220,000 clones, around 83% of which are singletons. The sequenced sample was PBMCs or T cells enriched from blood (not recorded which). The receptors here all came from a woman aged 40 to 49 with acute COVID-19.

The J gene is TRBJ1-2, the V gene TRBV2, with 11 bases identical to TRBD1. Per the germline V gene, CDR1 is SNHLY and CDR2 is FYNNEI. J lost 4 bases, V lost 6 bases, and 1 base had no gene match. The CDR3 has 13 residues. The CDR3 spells CASSGTGGYGYTF. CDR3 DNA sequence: TGTGCCAGCAGCGGGACAGGGGGCTATGGCTACACCTTC.

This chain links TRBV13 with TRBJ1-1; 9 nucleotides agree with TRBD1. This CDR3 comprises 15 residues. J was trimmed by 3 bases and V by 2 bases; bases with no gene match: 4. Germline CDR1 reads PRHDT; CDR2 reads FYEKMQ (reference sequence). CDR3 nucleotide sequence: TGTGCCAGCAGCTTACAACAGGGGGCTTACACTGAAGCTTTCTTT. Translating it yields CASSLQQGAYTEAFF.

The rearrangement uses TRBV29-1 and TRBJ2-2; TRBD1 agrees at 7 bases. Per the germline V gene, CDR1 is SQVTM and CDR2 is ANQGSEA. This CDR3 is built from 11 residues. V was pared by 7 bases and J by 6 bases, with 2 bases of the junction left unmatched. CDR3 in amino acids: CSGGQSGELFF. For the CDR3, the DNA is TGCAGCGGGGGACAGTCCGGGGAGCTGTTTTTT.

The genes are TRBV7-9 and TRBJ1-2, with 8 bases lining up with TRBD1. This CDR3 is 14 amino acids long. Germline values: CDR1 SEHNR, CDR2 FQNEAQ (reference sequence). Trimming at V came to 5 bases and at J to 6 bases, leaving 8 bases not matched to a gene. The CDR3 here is CASSPSLTGDGYTF. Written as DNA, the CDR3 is TGTGCCAGCAGCCCTAGTTTGACAGGGGATGGCTACACCTTC.

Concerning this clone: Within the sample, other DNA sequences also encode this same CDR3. CDR3: CASSPDRNYGYTF. The CDR3 DNA follows: TGTGCCAGCAGCCCCGACAGGAACTATGGCTACACCTTC. V gene TRBV12-3 or TRBV12-4 combines with J gene TRBJ1-2, with D perhaps TRBD1 (6 bases). The CDR3 extends over 13 amino acids. The V end lost 6 bases, the J end lost 2 bases, and 10 bases lay between the germline ends.

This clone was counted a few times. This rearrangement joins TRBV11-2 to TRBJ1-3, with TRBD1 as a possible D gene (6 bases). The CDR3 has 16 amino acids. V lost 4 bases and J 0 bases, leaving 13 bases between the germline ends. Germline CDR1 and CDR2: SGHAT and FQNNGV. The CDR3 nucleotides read TGTGCCAGCAGCTGGCAAGGACAGAACTCTGGAAACACCATATATTTT. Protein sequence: CASSWQGQNSGNTIYF.

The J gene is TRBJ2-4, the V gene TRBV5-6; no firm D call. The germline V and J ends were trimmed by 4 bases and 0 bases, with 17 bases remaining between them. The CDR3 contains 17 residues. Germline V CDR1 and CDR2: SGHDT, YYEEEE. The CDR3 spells CASSPKELLLAKNIQYF. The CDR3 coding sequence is TGTGCCAGCAGCCCGAAGGAGTTACTCCTAGCCAAAAACATTCAGTACTTC. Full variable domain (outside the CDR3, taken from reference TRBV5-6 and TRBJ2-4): DAGVTQSPTHLIKTRGQQVTLRCSPKSGHDTVSWYQQALGQGPQFIFQYYEEEERQRGNFPDRFSGHQFPNYSSELNVNALLLGDSALYLCASSPKELLLAKNIQYFGAGTRLSVL.

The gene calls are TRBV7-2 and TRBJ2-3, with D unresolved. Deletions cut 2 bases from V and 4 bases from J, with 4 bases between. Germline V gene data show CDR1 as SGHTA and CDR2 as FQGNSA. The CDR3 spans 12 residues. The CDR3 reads CASSLSPDTQYF. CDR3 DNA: TGTGCCAGCAGCTTAAGCCCAGATACGCAGTATTTT.

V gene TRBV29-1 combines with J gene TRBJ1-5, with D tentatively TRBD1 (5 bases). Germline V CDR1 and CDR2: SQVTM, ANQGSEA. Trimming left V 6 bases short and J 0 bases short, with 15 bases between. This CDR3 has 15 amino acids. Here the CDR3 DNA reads TGCAGCGTACAAATGGGGGGAGATAGCAATCAGCCCCAGCATTTT. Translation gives CSVQMGGDSNQPQHF.

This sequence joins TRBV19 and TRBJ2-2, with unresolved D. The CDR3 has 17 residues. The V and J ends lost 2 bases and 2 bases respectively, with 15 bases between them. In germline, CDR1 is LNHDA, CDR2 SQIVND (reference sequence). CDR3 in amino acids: CASSIRKITVNTGELFF. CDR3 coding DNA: TGTGCCAGTAGTATAAGGAAAATCACAGTAAACACCGGGGAGCTGTTTTTT. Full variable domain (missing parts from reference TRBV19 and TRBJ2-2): DGGITQSPKYLFRKEGQNVTLSCEQNLNHDAMYWYRQDPGQGLRLIYYSQIVNDFQKGDIAEGYSVSREKKESFPLTVTSAQKNPTAFYLCASSIRKITVNTGELFFGEGSRLTVL.

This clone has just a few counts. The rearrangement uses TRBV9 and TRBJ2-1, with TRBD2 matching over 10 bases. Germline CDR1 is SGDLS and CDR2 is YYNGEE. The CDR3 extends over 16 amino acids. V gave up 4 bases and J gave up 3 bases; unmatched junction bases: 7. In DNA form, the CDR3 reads TGTGCCAGCAGCTCTACTAGCGGGGTGAGCTACAATGAGCAGTTCTTC. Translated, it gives CASSSTSGVSYNEQFF.

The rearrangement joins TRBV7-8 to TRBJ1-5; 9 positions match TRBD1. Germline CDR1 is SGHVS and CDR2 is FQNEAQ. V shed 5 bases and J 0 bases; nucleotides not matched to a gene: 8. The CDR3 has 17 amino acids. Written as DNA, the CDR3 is TGTGCCAGCAGCCCAAGGACAGGGGTTAATAGCAATCAGCCCCAGCATTTT. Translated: CASSPRTGVNSNQPQHF.

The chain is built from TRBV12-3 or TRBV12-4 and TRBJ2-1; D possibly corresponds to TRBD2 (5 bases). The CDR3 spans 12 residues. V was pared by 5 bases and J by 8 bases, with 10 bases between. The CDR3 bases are TGTGCCAGCAGTCCCCGGCGGGATGAGCAGTTCTTC. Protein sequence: CASSPRRDEQFF.

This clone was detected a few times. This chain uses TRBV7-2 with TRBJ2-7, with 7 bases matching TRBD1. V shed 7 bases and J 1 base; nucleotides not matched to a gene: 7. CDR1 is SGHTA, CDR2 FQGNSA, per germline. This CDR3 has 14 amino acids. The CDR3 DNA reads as TGTGCCAGCACCCCTGGGGGACAGTCCTACGAGCAGTACTTC. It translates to CASTPGGQSYEQYF.

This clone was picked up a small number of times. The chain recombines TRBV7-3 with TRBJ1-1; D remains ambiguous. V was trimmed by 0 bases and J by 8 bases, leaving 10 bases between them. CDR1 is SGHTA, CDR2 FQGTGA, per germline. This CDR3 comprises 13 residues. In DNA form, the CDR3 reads TGTGCCAGCAGCTTAACCGAACATTCCGAAGCTTTCTTT. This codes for CASSLTEHSEAFF. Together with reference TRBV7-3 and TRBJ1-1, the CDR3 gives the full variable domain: GAGVSQTPSNKVTEKGKYVELRCDPISGHTALYWYRQSLGQGPEFLIYFQGTGAADDSGLPNDRFFAVRPEGSVSTLKIQRTERGDSAVYLCASSLTEHSEAFFGQGTRLTVV.

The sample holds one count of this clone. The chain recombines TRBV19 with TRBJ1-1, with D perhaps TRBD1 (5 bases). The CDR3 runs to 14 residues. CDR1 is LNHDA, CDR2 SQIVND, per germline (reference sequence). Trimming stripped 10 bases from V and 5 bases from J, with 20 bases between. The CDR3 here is CATTTREDRTEAFF. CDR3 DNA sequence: TGTGCCACAACTACCAGGGAGGATAGGACTGAAGCTTTCTTT.

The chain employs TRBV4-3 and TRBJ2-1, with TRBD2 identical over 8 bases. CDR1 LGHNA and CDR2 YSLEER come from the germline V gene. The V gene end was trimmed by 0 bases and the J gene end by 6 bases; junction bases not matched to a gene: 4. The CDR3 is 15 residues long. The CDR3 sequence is CASSQDRGGPNEQFF. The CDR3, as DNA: TGCGCCAGCAGCCAAGATCGCGGGGGGCCCAATGAGCAGTTCTTC.

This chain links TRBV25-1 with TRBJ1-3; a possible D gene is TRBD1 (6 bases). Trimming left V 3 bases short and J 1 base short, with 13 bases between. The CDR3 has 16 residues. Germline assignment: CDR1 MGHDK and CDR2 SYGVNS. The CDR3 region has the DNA TGTGCCAGCAGTGACCCCTCAGGGGCTTCTGGAAACACCATATATTTT. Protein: CASSDPSGASGNTIYF.

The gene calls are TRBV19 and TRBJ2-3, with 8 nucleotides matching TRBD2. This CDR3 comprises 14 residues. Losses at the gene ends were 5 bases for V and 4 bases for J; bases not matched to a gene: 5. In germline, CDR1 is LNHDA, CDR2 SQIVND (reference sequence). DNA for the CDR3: TGTGCCAGTAGTCAAGGACTAGCTGCAGATACGCAGTATTTT. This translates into CASSQGLAADTQYF.

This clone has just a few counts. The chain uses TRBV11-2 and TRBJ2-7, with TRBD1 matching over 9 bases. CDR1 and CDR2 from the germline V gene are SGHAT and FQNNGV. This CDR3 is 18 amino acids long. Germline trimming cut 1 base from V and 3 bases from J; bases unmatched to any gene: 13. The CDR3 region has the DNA TGTGCCAGCAGCTTAGCTGGACAGGGGAGAGGGGTCCTCTACGAGCAGTACTTC. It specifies CASSLAGQGRGVLYEQYF.

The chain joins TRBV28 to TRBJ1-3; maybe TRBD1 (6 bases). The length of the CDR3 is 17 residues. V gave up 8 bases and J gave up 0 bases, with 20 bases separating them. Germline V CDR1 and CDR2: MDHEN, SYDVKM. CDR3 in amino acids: CASGRTGQRSSGNTIYF. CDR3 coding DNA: TGTGCCAGCGGTCGCACCGGACAGAGAAGCTCTGGAAACACCATATATTTT.

The CDR3 DNA reads TGTGCCAGCAGCCAAGGGGTAAAAGGGGGCTATGGCTACACCTTC. Translating gives CASSQGVKGGYGYTF. The chain combines TRBV3-1 (or the pseudogene TRBV3-2) with TRBJ1-2; possible D gene TRBD1, 6 bases. Germline V CDR1 and CDR2: LGHDT, YNNKEL (reference sequence). With 1 base removed from V and 4 bases from J, the gap between germline ends came to 13 bases. The CDR3 sequence is 15 residues long.

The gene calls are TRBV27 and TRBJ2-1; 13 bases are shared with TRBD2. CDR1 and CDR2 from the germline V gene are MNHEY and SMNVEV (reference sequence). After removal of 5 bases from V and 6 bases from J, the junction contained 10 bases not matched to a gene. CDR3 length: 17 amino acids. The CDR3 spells CASSLTKLAGGRNEQFF. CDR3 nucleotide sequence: TGTGCCAGCAGTCTTACCAAACTAGCGGGAGGGCGCAATGAGCAGTTCTTC.

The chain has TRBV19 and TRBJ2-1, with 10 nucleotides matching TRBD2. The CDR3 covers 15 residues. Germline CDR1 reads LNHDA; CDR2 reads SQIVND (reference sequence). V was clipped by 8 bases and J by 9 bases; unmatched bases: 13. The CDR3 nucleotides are TGTGCCAGTTCCCCCCCTAGCGGGAGTCGGAGTGAGCAGTTCTTC. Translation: CASSPPSGSRSEQFF.

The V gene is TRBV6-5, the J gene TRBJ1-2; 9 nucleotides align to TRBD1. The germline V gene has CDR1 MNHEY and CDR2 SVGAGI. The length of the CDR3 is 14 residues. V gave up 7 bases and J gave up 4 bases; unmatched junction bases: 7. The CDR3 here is CASTRTGETYGYTF. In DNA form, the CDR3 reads TGTGCCAGCACCCGGACAGGGGAGACCTATGGCTACACCTTC.